This is a list of T cell receptor beta chains from one sample in a study of Ad26.COV2.S vaccination and SARS-CoV-2 variants. TCRdb's copy holds only in-frame clones and misses some; the assay was immunoSEQ multiplex PCR. Of about 680,000 clones listed, around 90% are singletons. The source was peripheral blood, collected in a trial of Ad26.COV2.S vaccine versus placebo. These TCRs come from a person between 18 and 65 years old who received the Ad26.COV2.S COVID-19 vaccine or a placebo. CDR3s include the opening cysteine and the closing phenylalanine or tryptophan. A D gene is named only where the DNA matches it firmly. Part of the rows lack a size; the others show once, few, many or a class for expanded clones.

cdr3_length j_call d_call clone_size v_call cdr3_nt cdr3_aa
13 TRBJ1-6 NA NA TRBV19 TGTGCCAGTAGTATCCCATCGGGGTCACCCCTCCACTTT CASSIPSGSPLHF
15 TRBJ1-2 TRBD1 NA TRBV5-1 TGCGCCAGCAGCTTGGGGGACAGGGGTCATTATGGCTACACCTTC CASSLGDRGHYGYTF
13 TRBJ2-3 NA NA TRBV29-1 TGCAGCGCCCCCTCGGGGAATGGAGATACGCAGTATTTT CSAPSGNGDTQYF
14 TRBJ1-2 TRBD1 NA TRBV27 TGTGCCAGCCCCCCAGGACAGGCGGGGTGTGGCTACACCTTC CASPPGQAGCGYTF
16 TRBJ2-2 NA NA TRBV7-7 TGTGCTAGCAGCTTGATGGAGGGGCTCTACACCGGGGAGCTGTTTTTT CASSLMEGLYTGELFF
13 TRBJ1-1 NA NA TRBV6-5 TGTGCCAGCAGTTACTCTCCGGACATTGAAGCTTTCTTT CASSYSPDIEAFF
11 TRBJ1-2 NA NA TRBV29-1 TGCAGCGTTCCGTGGGCCGATGGCTACACCTTC CSVPWADGYTF
14 TRBJ1-1 TRBD1 few TRBV10-1 TGCGCCAGCAGTGAGGGACAGGGAACCGTTGAAGCTTTCTTT CASSEGQGTVEAFF
15 TRBJ2-4 NA NA TRBV19 TGTGCCAGTGGGGTCCGGACAGTAGCCAAAAACATTCAGTACTTC CASGVRTVAKNIQYF
14 TRBJ2-7 TRBD2 NA TRBV6-5 TGTGCCAGCAGTTACTCCCCGGGGGGCTACGAGCAGTACTTC CASSYSPGGYEQYF
17 TRBJ2-3 TRBD2 NA TRBV11-2 TGTGCCAGCAGTCCACTTCTAGCGGGAGGGGGGACAGATACGCAGTATTTT CASSPLLAGGGTDTQYF
17 TRBJ2-3 TRBD2 NA TRBV5-5 TGTGCCAGCAGCCCCTTACCGACTAGCGGGGGCCGAGATACGCAGTATTTT CASSPLPTSGGRDTQYF
14 TRBJ2-4 NA NA TRBV2 TGTGCCAGCAGTGATGGGAGGACCAAAAACATTCAGTACTTC CASSDGRTKNIQYF
14 TRBJ1-2 NA NA TRBV7-9 TGTGCCAGCAGCTTAGGAAGGTCTAACTATGGCTACACCTTC CASSLGRSNYGYTF
11 TRBJ1-2 NA few TRBV11-1 TGTGCCAGCAGCTCAGGCTATGGCTACACCTTC CASSSGYGYTF
17 TRBJ2-7 NA once TRBV7-2 TGTGCCAGCAGTTTACCTGGGTTCCCACCCCCTAATGGTGAGCAGTACTTC CASSLPGFPPPNGEQYF